This T cell receptor (beta chain) was captured by sequencing in a study of pediatric ulcerative colitis. The CDR3 length is 12 residues. Regarding the study as a whole: A couple of patients had blood samples with substantially reduced template counts.

This clone has just a few counts. The antigen is unknown. The data were produced by immunoSEQ multiplex PCR, yet TCRdb's version contains in-frame clones alone and is incomplete. The sample shows about 60,000 clones, more than 75% of them seen only once. Sequences were obtained from blood. The chain employs TRBV21-1 and TRBJ1-2; TRBD1 was called by the table and not checked on the DNA. TRBV21-1 is a pseudogene. The receptor's source is a boy aged 5-17 years who was a control in a study of pediatric ulcerative colitis. In nucleotides, the CDR3 is TGTGCCAGCAGCAACAGGGGGCATGGCTACACCTTC. This codes for CASSNRGHGYTF.